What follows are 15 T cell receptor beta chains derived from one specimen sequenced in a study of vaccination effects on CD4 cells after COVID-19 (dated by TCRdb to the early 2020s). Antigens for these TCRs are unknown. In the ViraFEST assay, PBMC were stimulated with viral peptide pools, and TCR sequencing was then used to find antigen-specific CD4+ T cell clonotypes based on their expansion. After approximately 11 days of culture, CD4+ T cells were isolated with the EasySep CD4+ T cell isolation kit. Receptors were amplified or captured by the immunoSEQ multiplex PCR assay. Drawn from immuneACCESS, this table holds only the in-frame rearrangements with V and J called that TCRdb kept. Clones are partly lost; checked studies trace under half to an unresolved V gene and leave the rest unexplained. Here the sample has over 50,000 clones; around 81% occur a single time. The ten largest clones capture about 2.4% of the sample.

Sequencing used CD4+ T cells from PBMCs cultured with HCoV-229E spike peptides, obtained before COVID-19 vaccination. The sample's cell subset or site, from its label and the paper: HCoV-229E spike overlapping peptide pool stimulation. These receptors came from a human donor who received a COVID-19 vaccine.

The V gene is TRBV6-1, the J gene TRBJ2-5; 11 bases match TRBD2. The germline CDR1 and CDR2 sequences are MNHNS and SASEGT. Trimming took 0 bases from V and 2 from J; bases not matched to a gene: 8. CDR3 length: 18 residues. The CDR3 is CASSEAARGLAVQETQYF. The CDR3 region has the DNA TGTGCCAGCAGTGAAGCGGCTCGGGGACTAGCGGTTCAAGAGACCCAGTACTTC.

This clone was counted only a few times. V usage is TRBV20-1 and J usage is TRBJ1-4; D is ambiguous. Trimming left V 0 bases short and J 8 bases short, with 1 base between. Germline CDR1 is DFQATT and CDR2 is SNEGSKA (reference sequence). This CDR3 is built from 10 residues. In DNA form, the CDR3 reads TGCAGTGCTAGAGAAGAAAAACTGTTTTTT. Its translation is CSAREEKLFF.

The CDR3 is CASSLDSGGKLFF. CDR3 in DNA: TGTGCCAGCAGCTTAGACTCGGGGGGAAAACTGTTTTTT. The chain carries TRBV7-9 and TRBJ1-4; possibly TRBD1 for D (5 bases). The length of the CDR3 is 13 residues. V shed 1 base and J shed 10 bases, with 10 bases lying between them. Germline V lookup: CDR1 SEHNR, CDR2 FQNEAQ (reference sequence).

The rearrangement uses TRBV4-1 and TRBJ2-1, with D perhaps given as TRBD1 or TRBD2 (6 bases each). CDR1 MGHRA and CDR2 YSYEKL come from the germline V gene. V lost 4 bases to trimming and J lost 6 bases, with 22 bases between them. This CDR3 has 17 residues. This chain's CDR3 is CASSRGGMVGGSNEQFF. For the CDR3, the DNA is TGCGCCAGCAGCCGAGGGGGGATGGTGGGTGGTTCCAATGAGCAGTTCTTC.

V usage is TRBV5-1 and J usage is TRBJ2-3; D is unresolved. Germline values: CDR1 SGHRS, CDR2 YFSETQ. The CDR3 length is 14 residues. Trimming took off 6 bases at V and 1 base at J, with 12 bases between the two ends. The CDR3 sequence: CASNDGDGTDTQYF. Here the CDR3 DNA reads TGCGCCAGCAATGACGGAGATGGCACAGATACGCAGTATTTT.

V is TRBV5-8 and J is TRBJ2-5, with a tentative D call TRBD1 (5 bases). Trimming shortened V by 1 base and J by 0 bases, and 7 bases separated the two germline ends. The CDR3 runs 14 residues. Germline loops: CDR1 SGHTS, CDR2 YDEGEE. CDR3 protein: CASSLFRDQETQYF. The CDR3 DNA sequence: TGTGCCAGCAGCTTGTTCAGGGACCAAGAGACCCAGTACTTC.

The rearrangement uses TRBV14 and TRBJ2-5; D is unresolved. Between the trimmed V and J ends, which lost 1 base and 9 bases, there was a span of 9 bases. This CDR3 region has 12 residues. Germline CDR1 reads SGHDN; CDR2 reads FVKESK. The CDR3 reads CASSQGHWAQYF. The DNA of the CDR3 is TGTGCCAGCAGCCAAGGACATTGGGCCCAGTACTTC.

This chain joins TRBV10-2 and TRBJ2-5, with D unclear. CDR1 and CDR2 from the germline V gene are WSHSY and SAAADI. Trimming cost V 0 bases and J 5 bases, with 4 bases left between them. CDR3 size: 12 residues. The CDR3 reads CASSESRETQYF. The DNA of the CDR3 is TGCGCCAGCAGTGAGTCTAGGGAGACCCAGTACTTC.

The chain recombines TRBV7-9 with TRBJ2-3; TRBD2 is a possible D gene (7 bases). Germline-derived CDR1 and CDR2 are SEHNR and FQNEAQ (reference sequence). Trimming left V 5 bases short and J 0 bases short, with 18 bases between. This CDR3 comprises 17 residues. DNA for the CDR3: TGTGCCAGCAGCCCAAAGCGAGGGGGAGGGAGCACAGATACGCAGTATTTT. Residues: CASSPKRGGGSTDTQYF.

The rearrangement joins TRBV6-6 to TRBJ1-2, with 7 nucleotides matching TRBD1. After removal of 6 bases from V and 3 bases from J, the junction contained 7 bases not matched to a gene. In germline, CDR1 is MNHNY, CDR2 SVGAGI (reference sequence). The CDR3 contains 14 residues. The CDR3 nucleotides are TGTGCCAGCAGGAGGGGCCAGGGGGACTATGGCTACACCTTC. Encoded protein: CASRRGQGDYGYTF.

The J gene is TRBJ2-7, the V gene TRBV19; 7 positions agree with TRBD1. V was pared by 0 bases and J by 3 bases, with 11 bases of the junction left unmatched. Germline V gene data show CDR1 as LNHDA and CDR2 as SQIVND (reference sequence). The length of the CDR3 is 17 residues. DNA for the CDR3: TGTGCCAGTAGTATAGATTATAGGACAGGCTTTGACTACGAGCAGTACGTC. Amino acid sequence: CASSIDYRTGFDYEQYV.

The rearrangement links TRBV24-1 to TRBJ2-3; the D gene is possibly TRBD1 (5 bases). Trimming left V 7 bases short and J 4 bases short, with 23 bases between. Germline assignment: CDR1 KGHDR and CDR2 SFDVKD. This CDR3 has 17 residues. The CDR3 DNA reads TGTGCCACCAGCGTAAAACCAGGGAAAGTTTTTGCAGATACGCAGTATTTT. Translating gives CATSVKPGKVFADTQYF.

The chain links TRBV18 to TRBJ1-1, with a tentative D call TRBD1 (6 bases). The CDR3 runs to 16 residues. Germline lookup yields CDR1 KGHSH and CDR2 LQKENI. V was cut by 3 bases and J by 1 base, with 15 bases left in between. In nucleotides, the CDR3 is TGTGCCAGCTCACCCACACAGGGAAGAGGGAACACTGAAGCTTTCTTT. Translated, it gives CASSPTQGRGNTEAFF.

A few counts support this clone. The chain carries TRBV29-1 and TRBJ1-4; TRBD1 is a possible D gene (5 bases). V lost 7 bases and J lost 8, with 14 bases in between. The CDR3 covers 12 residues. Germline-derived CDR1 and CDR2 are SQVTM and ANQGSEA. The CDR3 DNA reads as TGCAGCGGTGGGGGTTCGGGCGAAAAACTGTTTTTT. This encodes CSGGGSGEKLFF.

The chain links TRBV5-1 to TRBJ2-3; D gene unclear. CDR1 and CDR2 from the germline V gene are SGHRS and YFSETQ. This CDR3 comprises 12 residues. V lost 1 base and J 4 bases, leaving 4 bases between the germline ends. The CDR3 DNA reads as TGCGCCAGCAGCTTGTTAGCAGATACGCAGTATTTT. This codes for CASSLLADTQYF.